The present TCR beta chain was sequenced within a study of spatial heterogeneity in lung cancer. Study-wide findings and caveats: There was tracking of ubiquitous and regional nonsynonymous mutations by the respective counts of ubiquitous and regional expanded TCRs. The number of expanded tumor alpha and beta chains correlated with mutation number. The estimated TCR-seq coverage of tumor T cells amounted to roughly 6.7% when looking at alpha chains and more than 11% when looking at beta chains.

As to time point: sample taken at primary tumor resection. Unsorted whole RNA samples from tumor, nontumor lung or frozen PBMC were sequenced. TCRdb redid the calling of the 5' RACE reads with MiXCR, one entry per CDR3 protein. The top ten clones hold approximately 25% of a sample with roughly 8,400 distinct CDR3 sequences, 5.4% of them seen once. Looked up from germline, CDR1 is LNHDA and CDR2 is SQIVND (reference sequence). CDR3 length: 16 amino acids. Germline trimming cut 7 bases from V and 6 bases from J; bases unmatched to any gene: 8. The table lists this clonotype with a few counts. Its antigen remains unidentified. A much bigger clone sits one base away, suggesting this may be a read error.

This chain connects TRBV19 to TRBJ2-1; TRBD2 agrees at 14 bases. The receptor's source is a male donor with early-stage non-small cell lung cancer. Source: lung tumor tissue, taken at surgery. CDR3 protein: CASTPTGLAGGNEQFF. The CDR3 bases are TGTGCCAGTACTCCCACCGGACTAGCGGGGGGCAATGAGCAGTTCTTC.